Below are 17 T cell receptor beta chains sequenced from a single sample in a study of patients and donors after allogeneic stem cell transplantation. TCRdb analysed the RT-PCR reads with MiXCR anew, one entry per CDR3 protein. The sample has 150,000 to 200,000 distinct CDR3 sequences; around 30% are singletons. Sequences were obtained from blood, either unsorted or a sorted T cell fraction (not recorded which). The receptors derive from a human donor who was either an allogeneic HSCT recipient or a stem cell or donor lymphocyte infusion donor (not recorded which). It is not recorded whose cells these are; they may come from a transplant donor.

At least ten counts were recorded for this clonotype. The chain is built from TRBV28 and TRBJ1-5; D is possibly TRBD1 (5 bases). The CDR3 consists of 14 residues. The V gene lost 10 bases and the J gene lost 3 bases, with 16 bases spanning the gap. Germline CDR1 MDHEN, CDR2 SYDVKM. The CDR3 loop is CAIHRRGVNQPQHF. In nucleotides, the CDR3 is TGTGCCATCCATCGGAGGGGCGTCAATCAGCCCCAGCATTTT.

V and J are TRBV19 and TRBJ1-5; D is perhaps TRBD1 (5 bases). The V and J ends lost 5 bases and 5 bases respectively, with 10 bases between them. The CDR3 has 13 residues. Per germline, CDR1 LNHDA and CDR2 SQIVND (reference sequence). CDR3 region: CASSAEGHQPQHF. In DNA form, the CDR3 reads TGTGCCAGTAGTGCGGAGGGACATCAGCCCCAGCATTTT.

The CDR3 nucleotides read TGTGCCACCCGCGATGGGGAGCAGTTCTTC. This codes for CATRDGEQFF. The J gene is TRBJ2-1, the V gene TRBV28; D is undetermined. This CDR3 is built from 10 residues. CDR1 and CDR2 (germline): MDHEN, SYDVKM. V dropped 10 bases and J dropped 10 bases, with 11 bases sitting between them. The full variable domain, rest sourced from reference TRBV28 and TRBJ2-1, is DVKVTQSSRYLVKRTGEKVFLECVQDMDHENMFWYRQDPGLGLRLIYFSYDVKMKEKGDIPEGYSVSREKKERFSLILESASTNQTSMYLCATRDGEQFFGPGTRLTVL.

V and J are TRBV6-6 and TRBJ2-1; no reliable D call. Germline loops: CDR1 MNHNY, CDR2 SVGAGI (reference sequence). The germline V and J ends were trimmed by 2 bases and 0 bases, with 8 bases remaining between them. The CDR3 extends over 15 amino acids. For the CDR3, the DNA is TGTGCCAGCAGTTACGAGGCGGTCTCCTACAATGAGCAGTTCTTC. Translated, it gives CASSYEAVSYNEQFF.

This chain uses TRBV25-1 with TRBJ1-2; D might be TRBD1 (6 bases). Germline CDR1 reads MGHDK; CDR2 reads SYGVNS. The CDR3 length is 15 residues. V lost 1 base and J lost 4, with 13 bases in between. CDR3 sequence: CASSEWDTPLYGYTF. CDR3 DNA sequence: TGTGCCAGCAGTGAATGGGACACCCCCCTCTATGGCTACACCTTC.

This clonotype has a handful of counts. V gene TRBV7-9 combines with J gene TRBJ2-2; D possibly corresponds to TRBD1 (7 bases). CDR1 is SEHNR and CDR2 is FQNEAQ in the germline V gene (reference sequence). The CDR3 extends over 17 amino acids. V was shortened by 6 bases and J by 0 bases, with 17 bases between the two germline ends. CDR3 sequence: CASSPRAGGTNTGELFF. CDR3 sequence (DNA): TGTGCCAGCAGTCCTCGTGCAGGGGGGACGAACACCGGGGAGCTGTTTTTT.

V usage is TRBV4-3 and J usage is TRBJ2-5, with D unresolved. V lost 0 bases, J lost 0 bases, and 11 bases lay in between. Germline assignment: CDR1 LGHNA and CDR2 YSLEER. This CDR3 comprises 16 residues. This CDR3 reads CASSQDSGLYQETQYF. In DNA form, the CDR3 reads TGCGCCAGCAGCCAAGATAGTGGCCTATACCAAGAGACCCAGTACTTC.

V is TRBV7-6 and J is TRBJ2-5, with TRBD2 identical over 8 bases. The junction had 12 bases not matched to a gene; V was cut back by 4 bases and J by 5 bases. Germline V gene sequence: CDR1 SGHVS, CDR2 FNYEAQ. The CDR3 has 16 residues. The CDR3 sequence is CASSSGTRTPMETQYF. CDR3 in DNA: TGTGCCAGCAGCTCCGGGACTAGAACTCCGATGGAGACCCAGTACTTC.

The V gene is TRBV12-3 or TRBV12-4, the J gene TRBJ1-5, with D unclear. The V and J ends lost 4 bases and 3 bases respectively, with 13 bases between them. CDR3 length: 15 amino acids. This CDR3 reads CASSWGGPLNQPQHF. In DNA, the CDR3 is TGTGCCAGCAGTTGGGGAGGACCTCTCAATCAGCCCCAGCATTTT.

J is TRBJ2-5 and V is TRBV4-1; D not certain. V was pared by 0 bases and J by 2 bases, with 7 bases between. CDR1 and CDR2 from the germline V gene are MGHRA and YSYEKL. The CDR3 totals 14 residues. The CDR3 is CASSQDSQQETQYF. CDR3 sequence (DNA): TGCGCCAGCAGCCAAGATTCACAGCAAGAGACCCAGTACTTC.

CDR3 sequence: CASTGTEWGLDNEQFF. Written as DNA, the CDR3 is TGTGCCAGCACGGGGACAGAGTGGGGATTGGACAATGAGCAGTTCTTC. The chain recombines TRBV12-3 or TRBV12-4 with TRBJ2-1; 7 bases line up with TRBD1. Trimming took 7 bases from V and 5 from J; bases not matched to a gene: 14. The CDR3 consists of 16 residues.

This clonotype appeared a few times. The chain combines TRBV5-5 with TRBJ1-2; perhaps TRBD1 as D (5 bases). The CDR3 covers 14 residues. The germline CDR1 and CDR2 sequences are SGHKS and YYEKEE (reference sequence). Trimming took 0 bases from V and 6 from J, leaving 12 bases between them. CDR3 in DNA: TGTGCCAGCAGCTTGGACAGGCCGGAAAATGGCTACACCTTC. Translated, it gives CASSLDRPENGYTF.

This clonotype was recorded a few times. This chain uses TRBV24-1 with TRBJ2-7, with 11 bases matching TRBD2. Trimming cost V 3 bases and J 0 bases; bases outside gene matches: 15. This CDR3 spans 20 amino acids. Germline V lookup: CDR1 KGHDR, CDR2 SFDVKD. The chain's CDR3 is CATSDLLAGGPRVHSYEQYF. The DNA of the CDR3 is TGTGCCACCAGTGATCTCTTAGCGGGAGGGCCAAGAGTCCACTCCTACGAGCAGTACTTC.

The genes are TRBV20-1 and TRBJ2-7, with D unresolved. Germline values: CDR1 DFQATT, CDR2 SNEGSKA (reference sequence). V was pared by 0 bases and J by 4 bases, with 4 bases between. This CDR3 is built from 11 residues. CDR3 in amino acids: CSAREGYEQYF. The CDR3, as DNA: TGCAGTGCTAGAGAGGGGTACGAGCAGTACTTC.

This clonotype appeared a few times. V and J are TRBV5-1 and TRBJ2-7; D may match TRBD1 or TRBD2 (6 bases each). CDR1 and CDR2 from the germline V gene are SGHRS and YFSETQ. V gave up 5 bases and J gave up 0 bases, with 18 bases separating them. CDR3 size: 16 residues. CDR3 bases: TGCGCCAGCAGGGGACTCGGACAGACGAGCTCCTACGAGCAGTACTTC. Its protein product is CASRGLGQTSSYEQYF.

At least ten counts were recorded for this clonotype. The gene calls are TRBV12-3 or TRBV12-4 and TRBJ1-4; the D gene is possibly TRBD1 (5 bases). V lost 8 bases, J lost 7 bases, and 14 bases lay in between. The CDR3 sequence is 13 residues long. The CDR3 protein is CASARGRSEKLFF. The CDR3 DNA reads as TGTGCCAGCGCAAGGGGAAGGAGTGAAAAACTGTTTTTT.

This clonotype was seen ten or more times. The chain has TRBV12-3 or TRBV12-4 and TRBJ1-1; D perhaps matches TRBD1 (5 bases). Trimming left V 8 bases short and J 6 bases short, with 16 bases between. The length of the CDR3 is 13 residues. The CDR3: CASFRDALSEAFF. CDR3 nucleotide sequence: TGTGCCAGCTTCAGGGATGCGTTGTCTGAAGCTTTCTTT.